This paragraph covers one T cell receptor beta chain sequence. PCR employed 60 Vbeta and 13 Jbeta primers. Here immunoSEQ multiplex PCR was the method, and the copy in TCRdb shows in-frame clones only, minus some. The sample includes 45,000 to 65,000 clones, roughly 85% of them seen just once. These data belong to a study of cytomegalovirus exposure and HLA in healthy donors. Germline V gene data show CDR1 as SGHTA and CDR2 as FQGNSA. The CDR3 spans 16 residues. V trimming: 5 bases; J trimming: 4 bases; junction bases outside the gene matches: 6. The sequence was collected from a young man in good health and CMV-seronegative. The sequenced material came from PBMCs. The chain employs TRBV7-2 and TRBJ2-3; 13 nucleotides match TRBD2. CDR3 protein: CASSLQLAGGPDTQYF. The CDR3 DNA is TGTGCCAGCAGCCTCCAACTAGCGGGGGGGCCAGATACGCAGTATTTT.